Listed below are T cell receptor beta chains from one sample, sequenced in a study of cytomegalovirus exposure and HLA in healthy donors. Repertoires were generated with immunoSEQ multiplex PCR, while TCRdb's copy carries only in-frame clones and drops some. Of more than 110,000 clones in the sample, almost 85% are singletons; the top ten hold 1.4%. Material for sequencing was PBMCs. These receptors were collected from a man aged 25-45 years in good health and CMV-seropositive. CDR3s include the opening cysteine and the closing phenylalanine or tryptophan. The order of the fields is clone size, V gene, D gene, J gene, CDR3 DNA, CDR3 protein. The D gene is left open where the match is weak. Clone size is not always given. Where it is, it says once, few, many or a class for expanded clones.

clone size: NA; V gene: TRBV27; D gene: TRBD1; J gene: TRBJ2-7; CDR3 DNA: TGTGCCAGCAGTGCCTCCTCCGGGACAGGTCTGCACGAGCAGTACTTC; CDR3 protein: CASSASSGTGLHEQYF
clone size: NA; V gene: TRBV7-3; D gene: TRBD1; J gene: TRBJ2-1; CDR3 DNA: TGTGCCAGCAGCCTAGGGGGCGGGAATGAGCAGTTCTTC; CDR3 protein: CASSLGGGNEQFF
clone size: once; V gene: TRBV19; D gene: TRBD1; J gene: TRBJ1-1; CDR3 DNA: TGTGCCAGTAGTCCCACAGGGGTCACTGAAGCTTTCTTT; CDR3 protein: CASSPTGVTEAFF
clone size: NA; V gene: TRBV28; D gene: NA; J gene: TRBJ2-2; CDR3 DNA: TGTGCCAGCAGTTTGAGCCAGGCGAACACCGGGGAGCTGTTTTTT; CDR3 protein: CASSLSQANTGELFF
clone size: NA; V gene: TRBV28; D gene: NA; J gene: TRBJ1-5; CDR3 DNA: TGTGCCAGCAGTTTGTATCCAGTCAATCAGCCCCAGCATTTT; CDR3 protein: CASSLYPVNQPQHF
clone size: NA; V gene: TRBV5-1; D gene: NA; J gene: TRBJ1-4; CDR3 DNA: TGCGCCAGCCGGACTTCTGCAACTAATGAAAAACTGTTTTTT; CDR3 protein: CASRTSATNEKLFF
clone size: NA; V gene: TRBV9; D gene: NA; J gene: TRBJ2-2; CDR3 DNA: TGTGCCAGCAGCGCCGACACCGGGGAGCTGTTTTTT; CDR3 protein: CASSADTGELFF
clone size: NA; V gene: TRBV2; D gene: TRBD1; J gene: TRBJ2-7; CDR3 DNA: TGTGCCAGCACCGGGGACAGGGGGTACGAGCAGTACTTC; CDR3 protein: CASTGDRGYEQYF
clone size: once; V gene: TRBV9; D gene: TRBD2; J gene: TRBJ2-7; CDR3 DNA: TGTGCCAGCAGCGTAGCCGGGACTAGCGGCGCCTACGAGCAGTACTTC; CDR3 protein: CASSVAGTSGAYEQYF
clone size: NA; V gene: TRBV5-6; D gene: NA; J gene: TRBJ1-2; CDR3 DNA: TGTGCCAGCAGCTTGGTGGTTAGCCGCACGGATGGCTACACCTTC; CDR3 protein: CASSLVVSRTDGYTF
clone size: NA; V gene: TRBV5-1; D gene: NA; J gene: TRBJ2-6; CDR3 DNA: TGCGCCAGCAGTCCCGGTCTCCCTGGGGCCAACGTCCTGACTTTC; CDR3 protein: CASSPGLPGANVLTF
clone size: NA; V gene: TRBV18; D gene: TRBD2; J gene: TRBJ2-1; CDR3 DNA: TGTGCCAGCTCACACCCGGGACTAGCATATGAGCAGTTCTTC; CDR3 protein: CASSHPGLAYEQFF
clone size: NA; V gene: TRBV5-4; D gene: NA; J gene: TRBJ2-5; CDR3 DNA: TGTGCCAGCAGCTTCCGGGGGACGGAGACCCAGTACTTC; CDR3 protein: CASSFRGTETQYF
clone size: NA; V gene: TRBV7-3; D gene: NA; J gene: TRBJ1-1; CDR3 DNA: TGTGCCAGCAGCTCCGGTCCGAACACTGAAGCTTTCTTT; CDR3 protein: CASSSGPNTEAFF
clone size: NA; V gene: TRBV5-6; D gene: TRBD1; J gene: TRBJ1-5; CDR3 DNA: TGTGCCAGCAGCTCGAGGGCAGGGGGTCATCATTTT; CDR3 protein: CASSSRAGGHHF
clone size: NA; V gene: TRBV28; D gene: NA; J gene: TRBJ2-2; CDR3 DNA: TGTGCCAGCAGCAGTACCGTCCCCGGGGAGCTGTTTTTT; CDR3 protein: CASSSTVPGELFF
clone size: NA; V gene: TRBV16; D gene: NA; J gene: TRBJ1-4; CDR3 DNA: TGTGCCAGCAGCCAATCGCCGGGGGGCGACGGAAAACTGTTTTTT; CDR3 protein: CASSQSPGGDGKLFF
clone size: NA; V gene: TRBV19; D gene: TRBD1; J gene: TRBJ2-1; CDR3 DNA: TGTGCCAGTACCCGGGACAGGGGGCGAAATGAGCAGTTCTTC; CDR3 protein: CASTRDRGRNEQFF
clone size: NA; V gene: TRBV5-1; D gene: NA; J gene: TRBJ2-7; CDR3 DNA: TGCGCCAGCAGCTTGGAAGCTTTTATCTCCTACGAGCAGTACTTC; CDR3 protein: CASSLEAFISYEQYF
clone size: NA; V gene: TRBV29-1; D gene: TRBD2; J gene: TRBJ2-5; CDR3 DNA: TGCAGCGCTCAGCGGGAGGGCCGGGGGACCCAGTACTTC; CDR3 protein: CSAQREGRGTQYF
clone size: NA; V gene: TRBV4-2; D gene: TRBD1; J gene: TRBJ2-1; CDR3 DNA: TGTGCCAGCAGCCAAGATGCGGACAGGGCCAATGAGCAGTTCTTC; CDR3 protein: CASSQDADRANEQFF
clone size: NA; V gene: TRBV2; D gene: TRBD1; J gene: TRBJ1-1; CDR3 DNA: TGTGCCAGCAGCGACCCCGGACAGGCGAACACTGAAGCTTTCTTT; CDR3 protein: CASSDPGQANTEAFF